This passage covers 3 T cell receptor beta chains from one sample sequenced in a study of radiation and T cells in renal cell carcinoma. Regarding time point: blood 2 weeks post-SBRT. Sample treatment: 15 Gy SBRT to primary tumor, nephrectomy 4 weeks later. Using immunoSEQ multiplex PCR, the repertoire was profiled, and TCRdb retains in-frame clones only, with some absent. Of roughly 130,000 clones in the sample, about 81% were seen once. The input for sequencing was blood, taken from a patient whose treatment included radiotherapy and nephrectomy. Source of these receptors: a woman aged 55-69 years with renal cell carcinoma.

This clone has only one observation. The chain is built from TRBV18 and TRBJ2-7; D is uncertain. Germline values: CDR1 KGHSH, CDR2 LQKENI. There are 14 residues in the CDR3. With 2 bases removed from V and 2 bases from J, the gap between germline ends came to 10 bases. The CDR3 sequence is CASSPTPQAYEQYF. The CDR3 nucleotides read TGTGCCAGCTCACCAACCCCCCAGGCCTACGAGCAGTACTTC.

This chain connects TRBV6-1 to TRBJ2-1; D call uncertain. Germline CDR1 reads MNHNS; CDR2 reads SASEGT. Trimming left V 3 bases short and J 9 bases short, with 6 bases between. CDR3 length: 11 amino acids. The CDR3 sequence is CASSESGEQFF. As DNA, the CDR3 is TGTGCCAGCAGTGAGTCCGGTGAGCAGTTCTTC.

The rearrangement joins TRBV9 to TRBJ1-4; no clear D gene. V was cut by 1 base and J by 4 bases, with 5 bases left in between. CDR3 length equals 13 residues. Germline CDR1 reads SGDLS; CDR2 reads YYNGEE. CDR3 region: CASSVTDNEKLFF. Written as DNA, the CDR3 is TGTGCCAGCAGCGTAACAGATAATGAAAAACTGTTTTTT.